This entry describes one T cell receptor beta chain. The entry originates in a study of blood T cell repertoires in COVID-19. Whole-study context: The cDNA or gDNA used as material had been derived from T cells, B-cell-depleted T cells, or PBMCs.

TCRdb keeps only in-frame clones here, not all; method: immunoSEQ multiplex PCR. The table lists about 150,000 clones, 84% of them singletons. Participants, about 18 to 90 years old, spanned 25 or so US areas. The sequence was collected from a woman aged 45-65 years who had recovered from COVID-19. The sample taken for sequencing was PBMCs or T cells enriched from blood (not recorded which).

The CDR3 nucleotides are TGCAGCGTTGACCTTACTGACAGGGGGAACACTGAAGCTTTCTTT. Amino acid sequence: CSVDLTDRGNTEAFF. This chain connects TRBV29-1 to TRBJ1-1, with TRBD1 identical over 8 bases. Trimming at V came to 3 bases and at J to 1 base, leaving 7 bases not matched to a gene. The CDR3 runs to 15 residues. Germline-derived CDR1 and CDR2 are SQVTM and ANQGSEA.